This TCR beta chain was identified during a study of CD4 T cells in relation to SARS-CoV-2 and coronaviruses. Study at large: The HLA restriction of the shared crossreactive spike epitopes was mapped. Study-wide findings and caveats: Monoreactive clones expanded significantly more to SARS-CoV-2 than crossreactive clones did.

J lost 5 bases, V lost 4 bases, and 6 bases had no gene match. Germline CDR1 reads SGHRS; CDR2 reads YFSETQ. The CDR3 contains 15 residues. Method: immunoSEQ multiplex PCR; TCRdb's copy keeps in-frame clones and lacks some. This sample has about 56,000 clones, with under 95% found just once. This clone was detected only once. No antigen is known for it. The genes are TRBV5-1 and TRBJ2-2; 9 positions match TRBD1. The source is an adult with COVID-19. The sequenced sample was naive CD4+ T cells from PBMCs. Described subset: naive CD4+ T cells isolated by negative enrichment. Here the CDR3 DNA reads TGCGCCAGCAGCACCCGGACAGGGGTTACCGGGGAGCTGTTTTTT. Its protein is CASSTRTGVTGELFF.